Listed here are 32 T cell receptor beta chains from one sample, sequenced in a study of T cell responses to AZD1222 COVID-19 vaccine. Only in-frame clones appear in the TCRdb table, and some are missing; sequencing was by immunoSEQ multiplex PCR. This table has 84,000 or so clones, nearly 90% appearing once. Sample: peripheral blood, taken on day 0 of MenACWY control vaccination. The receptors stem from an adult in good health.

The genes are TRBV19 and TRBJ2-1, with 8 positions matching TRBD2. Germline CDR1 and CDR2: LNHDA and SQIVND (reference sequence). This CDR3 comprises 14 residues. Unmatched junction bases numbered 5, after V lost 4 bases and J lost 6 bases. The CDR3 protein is CASSTVAGSNEQFF. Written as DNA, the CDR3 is TGTGCCAGTAGTACGGTAGCGGGGAGCAATGAGCAGTTCTTC.

CDR3 sequence reads: CASSQAWGQQETQYF. CDR3 DNA: TGCGCCAGCAGCCAAGCGTGGGGACAGCAAGAGACCCAGTACTTC. The chain links TRBV4-3 to TRBJ2-5, with TRBD1 matching over 7 bases. V shed 1 base, J shed 2 bases, and the junction held 4 bases outside the gene matches. Germline assignment: CDR1 LGHNA and CDR2 YSLEER. The CDR3 length is 15 residues.

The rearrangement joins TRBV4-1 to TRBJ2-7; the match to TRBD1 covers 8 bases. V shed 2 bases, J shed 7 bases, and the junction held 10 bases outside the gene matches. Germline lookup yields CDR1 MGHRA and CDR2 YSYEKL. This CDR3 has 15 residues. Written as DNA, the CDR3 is TGCGCCAGCAGCCAAAGTGGGCAGGGGGCAAGGGAGCAGTACTTC. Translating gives CASSQSGQGAREQYF.

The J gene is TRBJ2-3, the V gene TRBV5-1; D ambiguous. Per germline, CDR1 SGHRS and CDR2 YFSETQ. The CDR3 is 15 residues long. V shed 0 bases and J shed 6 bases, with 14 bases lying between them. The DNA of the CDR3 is TGCGCCAGCAGCTTGGGACACGTGTCACCGGATACGCAGTATTTT. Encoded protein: CASSLGHVSPDTQYF.

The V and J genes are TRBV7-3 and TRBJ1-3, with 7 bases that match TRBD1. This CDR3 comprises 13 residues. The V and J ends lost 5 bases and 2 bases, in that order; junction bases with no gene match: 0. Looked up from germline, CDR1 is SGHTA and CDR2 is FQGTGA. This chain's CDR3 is CASSTGAGNTIYF. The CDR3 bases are TGTGCCAGCAGCACAGGGGCTGGAAACACCATATATTTT.

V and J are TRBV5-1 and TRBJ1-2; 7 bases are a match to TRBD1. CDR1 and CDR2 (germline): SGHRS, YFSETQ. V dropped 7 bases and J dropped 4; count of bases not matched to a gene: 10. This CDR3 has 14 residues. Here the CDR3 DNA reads TGCGCCAGCGCTTTCCACAGGGACAGCTATGGCTACACCTTC. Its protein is CASAFHRDSYGYTF.

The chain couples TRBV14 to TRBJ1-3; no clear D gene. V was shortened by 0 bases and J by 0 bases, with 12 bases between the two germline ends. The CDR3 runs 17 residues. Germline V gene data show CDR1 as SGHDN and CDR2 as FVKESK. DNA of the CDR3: TGTGCCAGCAGCCAAGATCTAGGACGGTTCTCTGGAAACACCATATATTTT. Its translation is CASSQDLGRFSGNTIYF.

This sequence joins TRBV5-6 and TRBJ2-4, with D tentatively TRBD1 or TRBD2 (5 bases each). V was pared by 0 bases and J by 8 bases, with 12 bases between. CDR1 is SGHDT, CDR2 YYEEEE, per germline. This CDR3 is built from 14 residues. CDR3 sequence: CASSLGGTEYIQYF. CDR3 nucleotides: TGTGCCAGCAGCTTGGGGGGGACCGAATACATTCAGTACTTC.

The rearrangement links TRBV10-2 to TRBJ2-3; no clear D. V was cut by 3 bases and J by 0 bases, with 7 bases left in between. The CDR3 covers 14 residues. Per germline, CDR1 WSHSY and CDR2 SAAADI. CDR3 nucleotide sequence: TGCGCCAGCAGTGATTGGTCCAGCACAGATACGCAGTATTTT. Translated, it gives CASSDWSSTDTQYF.

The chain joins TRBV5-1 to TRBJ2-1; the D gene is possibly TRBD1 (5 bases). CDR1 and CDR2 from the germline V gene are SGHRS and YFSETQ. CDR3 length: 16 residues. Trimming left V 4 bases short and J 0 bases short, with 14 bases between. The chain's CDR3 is CASSLDSHSSYNEQFF. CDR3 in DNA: TGCGCCAGCAGCCTCGACAGCCATAGCTCCTACAATGAGCAGTTCTTC.

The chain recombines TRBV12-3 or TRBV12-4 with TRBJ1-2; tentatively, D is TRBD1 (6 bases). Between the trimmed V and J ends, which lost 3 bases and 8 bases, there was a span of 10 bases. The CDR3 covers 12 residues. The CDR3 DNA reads TGTGCCAGCAGTTTTAAGGGGGACGGCTACACCTTC. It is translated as CASSFKGDGYTF.

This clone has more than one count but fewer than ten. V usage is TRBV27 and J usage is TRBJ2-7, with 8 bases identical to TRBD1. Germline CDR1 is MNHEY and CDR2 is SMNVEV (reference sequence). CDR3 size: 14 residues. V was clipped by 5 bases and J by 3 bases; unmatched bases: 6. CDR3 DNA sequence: TGTGCCAGCAGTCCCTCGGACAGGGTCTACGAGCAGTACTTC. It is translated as CASSPSDRVYEQYF.

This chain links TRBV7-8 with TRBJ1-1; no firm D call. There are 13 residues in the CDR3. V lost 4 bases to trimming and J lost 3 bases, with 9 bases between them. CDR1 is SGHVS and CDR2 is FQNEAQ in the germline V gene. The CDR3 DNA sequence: TGTGCCAGCAGCTATCGGGTTTACACTGAAGCTTTCTTT. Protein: CASSYRVYTEAFF.

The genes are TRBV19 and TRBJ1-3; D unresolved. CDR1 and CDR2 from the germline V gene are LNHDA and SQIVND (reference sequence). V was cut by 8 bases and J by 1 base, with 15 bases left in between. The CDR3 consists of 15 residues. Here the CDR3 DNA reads TGTGCCAGTGGCGGCCGCTGGGGATCTGGAAACACCATATATTTT. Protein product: CASGGRWGSGNTIYF.

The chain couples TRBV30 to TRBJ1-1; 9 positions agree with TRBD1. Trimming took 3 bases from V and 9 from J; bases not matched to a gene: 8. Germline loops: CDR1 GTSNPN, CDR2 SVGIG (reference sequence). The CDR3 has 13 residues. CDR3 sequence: CAWRGTGRWKAFF. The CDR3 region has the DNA TGTGCCTGGAGAGGGACAGGGAGGTGGAAAGCTTTCTTT.

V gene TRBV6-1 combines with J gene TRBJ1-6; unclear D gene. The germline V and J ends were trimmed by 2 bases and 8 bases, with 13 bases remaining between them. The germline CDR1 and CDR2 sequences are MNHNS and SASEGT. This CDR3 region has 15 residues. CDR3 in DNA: TGTGCCAGCAGTGAATTTCCCCATACCGATTCACCCCTCCACTTT. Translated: CASSEFPHTDSPLHF.

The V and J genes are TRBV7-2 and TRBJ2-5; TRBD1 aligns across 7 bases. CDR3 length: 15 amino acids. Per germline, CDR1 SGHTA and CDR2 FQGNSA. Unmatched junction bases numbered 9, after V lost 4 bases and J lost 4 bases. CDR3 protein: CASSYQTGPGETQYF. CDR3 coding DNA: TGTGCCAGCAGCTACCAGACAGGGCCTGGAGAGACCCAGTACTTC. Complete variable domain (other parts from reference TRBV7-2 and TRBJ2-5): GAGVSQSPSNKVTEKGKDVELRCDPISGHTALYWYRQSLGQGLEFLIYFQGNSAPDKSGLPSDRFSAERTGGSVSTLTIQRTQQEDSAVYLCASSYQTGPGETQYFGPGTRLLVL.

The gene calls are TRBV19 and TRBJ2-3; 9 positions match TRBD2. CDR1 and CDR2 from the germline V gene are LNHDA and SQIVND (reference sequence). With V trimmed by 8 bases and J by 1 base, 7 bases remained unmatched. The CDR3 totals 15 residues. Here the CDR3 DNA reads TGTGCCAGTTCATTTTTAGCGGGGGGCACAGATACGCAGTATTTT. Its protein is CASSFLAGGTDTQYF.

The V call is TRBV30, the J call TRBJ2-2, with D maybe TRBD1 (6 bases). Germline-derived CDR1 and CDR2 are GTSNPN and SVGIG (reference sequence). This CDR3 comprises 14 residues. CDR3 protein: CARKGDTRTGELFF. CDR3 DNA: TGTGCTCGGAAAGGGGACACCCGCACCGGGGAGCTGTTTTTT.

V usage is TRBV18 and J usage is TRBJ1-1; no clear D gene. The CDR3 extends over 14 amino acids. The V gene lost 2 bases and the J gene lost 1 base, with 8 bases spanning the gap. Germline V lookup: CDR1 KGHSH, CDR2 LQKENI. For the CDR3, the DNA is TGTGCCAGCTCACCAATCGACGGGAACACTGAAGCTTTCTTT. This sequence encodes CASSPIDGNTEAFF.

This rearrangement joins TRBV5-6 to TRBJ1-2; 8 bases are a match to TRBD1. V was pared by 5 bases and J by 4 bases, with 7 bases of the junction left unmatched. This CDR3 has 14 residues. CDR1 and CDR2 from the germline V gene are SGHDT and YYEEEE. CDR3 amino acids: CASSSGGAGYGYTF. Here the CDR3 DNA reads TGTGCCAGCAGTTCAGGGGGCGCGGGCTATGGCTACACCTTC.

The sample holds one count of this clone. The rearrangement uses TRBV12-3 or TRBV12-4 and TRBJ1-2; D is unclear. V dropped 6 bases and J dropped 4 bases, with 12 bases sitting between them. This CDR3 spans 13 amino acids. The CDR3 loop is CASSRAESYGYTF. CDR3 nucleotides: TGTGCCAGCAGCCGCGCCGAGTCCTATGGCTACACCTTC.

CDR3 nucleotides: TGTGCCAGCAGCGTAGTAGGCAGGGGGGTAACTGAAGCTTTCTTT. Protein: CASSVVGRGVTEAFF. The chain combines TRBV9 with TRBJ1-1, with 7 bases lining up with TRBD1. V trimming: 0 bases; J trimming: 5 bases; junction bases outside the gene matches: 7. Germline CDR1 is SGDLS and CDR2 is YYNGEE. The CDR3 has 15 residues.

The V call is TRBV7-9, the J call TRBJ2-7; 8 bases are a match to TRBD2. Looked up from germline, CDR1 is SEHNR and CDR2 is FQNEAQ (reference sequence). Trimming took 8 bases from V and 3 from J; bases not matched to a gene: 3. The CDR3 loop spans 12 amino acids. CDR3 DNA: TGTGCCAGCTCCCGGGGGGGCTACGAGCAGTACTTC. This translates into CASSRGGYEQYF.

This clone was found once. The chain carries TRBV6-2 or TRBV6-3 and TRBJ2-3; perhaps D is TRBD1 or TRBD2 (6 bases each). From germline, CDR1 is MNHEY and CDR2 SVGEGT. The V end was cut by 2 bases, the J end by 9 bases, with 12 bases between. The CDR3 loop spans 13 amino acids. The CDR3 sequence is CASSYGGPGTQYF. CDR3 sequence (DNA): TGTGCCAGCAGTTACGGGGGGCCAGGAACGCAGTATTTT.

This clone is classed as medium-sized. DNA of the CDR3: TGTGCCAGCAGCTTCGCCCTCACCCTCCCGGGCAATGAGCAGTTCTTC. Translated: CASSFALTLPGNEQFF. The chain links TRBV9 to TRBJ2-1; D not certain. Germline CDR1 is SGDLS and CDR2 is YYNGEE. There are 16 residues in the CDR3. V gave up 4 bases and J gave up 6 bases, with 20 bases separating them.

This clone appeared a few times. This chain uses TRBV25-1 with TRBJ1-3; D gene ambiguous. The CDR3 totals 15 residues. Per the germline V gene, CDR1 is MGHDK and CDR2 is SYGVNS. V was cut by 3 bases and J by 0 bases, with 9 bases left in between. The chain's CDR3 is CASSDPTASGNTIYF. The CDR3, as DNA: TGTGCCAGCAGTGATCCTACAGCCTCTGGAAACACCATATATTTT.

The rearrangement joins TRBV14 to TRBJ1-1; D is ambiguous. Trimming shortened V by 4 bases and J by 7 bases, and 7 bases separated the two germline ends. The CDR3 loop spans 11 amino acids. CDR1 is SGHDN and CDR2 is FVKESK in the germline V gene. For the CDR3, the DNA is TGTGCCAGCAGCCCGACAATTGAAGCTTTCTTT. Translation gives CASSPTIEAFF. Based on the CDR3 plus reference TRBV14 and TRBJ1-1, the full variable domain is EAGVTQFPSHSVIEKGQTVTLRCDPISGHDNLYWYRRVMGKEIKFLLHFVKESKQDESGMPNNRFLAERTGGTYSTLKVQPAELEDSGVYFCASSPTIEAFFGQGTRLTVV.

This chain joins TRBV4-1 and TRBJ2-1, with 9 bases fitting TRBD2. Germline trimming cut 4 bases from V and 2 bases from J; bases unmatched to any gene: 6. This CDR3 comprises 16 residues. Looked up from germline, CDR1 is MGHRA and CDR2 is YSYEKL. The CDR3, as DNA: TGCGCCAGCAGCCCCCTAGAGCGGGGGGCCTACAATGAGCAGTTCTTC. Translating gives CASSPLERGAYNEQFF.

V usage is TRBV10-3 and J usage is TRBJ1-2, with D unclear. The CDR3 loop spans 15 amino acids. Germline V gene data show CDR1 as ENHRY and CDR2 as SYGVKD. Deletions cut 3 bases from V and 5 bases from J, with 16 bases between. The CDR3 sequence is CAISEPARIEYGYTF. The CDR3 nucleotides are TGTGCCATCAGTGAACCGGCACGGATCGAGTATGGCTACACCTTC.

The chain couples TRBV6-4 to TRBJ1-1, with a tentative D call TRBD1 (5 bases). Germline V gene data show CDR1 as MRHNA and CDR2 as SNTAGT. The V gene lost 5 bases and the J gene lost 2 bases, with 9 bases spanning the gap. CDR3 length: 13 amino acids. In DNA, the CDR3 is TGTGCCAGCAGTATGGGGGTTAACACTGAAGCTTTCTTT. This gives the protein CASSMGVNTEAFF.

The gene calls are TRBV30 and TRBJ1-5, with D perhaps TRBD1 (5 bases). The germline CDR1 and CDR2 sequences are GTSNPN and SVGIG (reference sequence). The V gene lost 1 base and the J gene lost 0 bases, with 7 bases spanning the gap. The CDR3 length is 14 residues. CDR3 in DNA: TGTGCCTGGAGTGGGACACCTAGCAATCAGCCCCAGCATTTT. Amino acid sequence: CAWSGTPSNQPQHF. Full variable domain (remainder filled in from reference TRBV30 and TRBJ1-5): SQTIHQWPATLVQPVGSPLSLECTVEGTSNPNLYWYRQAAGRGLQLLFYSVGIGQISSEVPQNLSASRPQDRQFILSSKKLLLSDSGFYLCAWSGTPSNQPQHFGDGTRLSIL.